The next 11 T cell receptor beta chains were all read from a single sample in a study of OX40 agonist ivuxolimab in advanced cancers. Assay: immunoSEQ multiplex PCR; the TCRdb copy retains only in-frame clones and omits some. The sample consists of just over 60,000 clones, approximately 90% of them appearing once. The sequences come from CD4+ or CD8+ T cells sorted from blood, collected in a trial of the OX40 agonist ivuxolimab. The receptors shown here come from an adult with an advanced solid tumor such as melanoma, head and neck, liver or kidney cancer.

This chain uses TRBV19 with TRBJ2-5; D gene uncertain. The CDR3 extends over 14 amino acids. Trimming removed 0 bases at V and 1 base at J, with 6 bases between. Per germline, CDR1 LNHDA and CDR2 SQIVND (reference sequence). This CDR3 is CASSIDYSQETQYF. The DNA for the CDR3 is TGTGCCAGTAGTATAGACTACAGCCAAGAGACCCAGTACTTC.

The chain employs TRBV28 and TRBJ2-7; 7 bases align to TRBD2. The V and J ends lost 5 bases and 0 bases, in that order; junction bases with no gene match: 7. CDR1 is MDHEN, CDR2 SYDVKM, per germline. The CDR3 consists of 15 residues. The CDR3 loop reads CASSDRDYSSYEQYF. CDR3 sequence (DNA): TGTGCCAGCAGTGACCGGGACTACAGCTCCTACGAGCAGTACTTC.

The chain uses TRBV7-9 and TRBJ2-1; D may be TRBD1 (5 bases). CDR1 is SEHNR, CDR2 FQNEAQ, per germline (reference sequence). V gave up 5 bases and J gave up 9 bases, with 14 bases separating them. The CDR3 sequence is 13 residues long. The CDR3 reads CASSPRDSREQFF. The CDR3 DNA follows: TGTGCCAGCAGCCCACGAGACAGTCGTGAGCAGTTCTTC. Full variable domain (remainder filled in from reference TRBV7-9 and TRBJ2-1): DTGVSQNPRHKITKRGQNVTFRCDPISEHNRLYWYRQTLGQGPEFLTYFQNEAQLEKSRLLSDRFSAERPKGSFSTLEIQRTEQGDSAMYLCASSPRDSREQFFGPGTRLTVL.

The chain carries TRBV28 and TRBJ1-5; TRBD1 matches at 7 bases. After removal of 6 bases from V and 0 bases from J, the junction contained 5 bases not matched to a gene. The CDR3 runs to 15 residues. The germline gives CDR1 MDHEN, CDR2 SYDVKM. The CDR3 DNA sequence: TGTGCCAGCAGCCCGACAGGGATTAGCAATCAGCCCCAGCATTTT. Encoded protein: CASSPTGISNQPQHF.

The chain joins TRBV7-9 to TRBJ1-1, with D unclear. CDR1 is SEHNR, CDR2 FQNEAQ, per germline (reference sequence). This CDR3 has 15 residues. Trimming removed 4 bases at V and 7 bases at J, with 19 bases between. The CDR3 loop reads CASSYVEIGDIEAFF. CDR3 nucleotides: TGTGCCAGCAGCTATGTGGAGATTGGCGATATTGAAGCTTTCTTT.

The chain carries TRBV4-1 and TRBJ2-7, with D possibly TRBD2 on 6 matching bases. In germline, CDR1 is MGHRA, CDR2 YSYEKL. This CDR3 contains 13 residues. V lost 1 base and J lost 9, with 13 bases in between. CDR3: CASSQAGEGRQYF. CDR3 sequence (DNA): TGCGCCAGCAGCCAAGCGGGAGAGGGAAGGCAGTACTTC.

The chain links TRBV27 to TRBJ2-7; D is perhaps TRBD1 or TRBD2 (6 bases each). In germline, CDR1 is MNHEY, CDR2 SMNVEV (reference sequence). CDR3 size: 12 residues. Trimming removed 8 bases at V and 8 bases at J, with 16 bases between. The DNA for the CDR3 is TGTGCCAGCCGAGTCCCCGGGGGCCAGCAGTACTTC. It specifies CASRVPGGQQYF.

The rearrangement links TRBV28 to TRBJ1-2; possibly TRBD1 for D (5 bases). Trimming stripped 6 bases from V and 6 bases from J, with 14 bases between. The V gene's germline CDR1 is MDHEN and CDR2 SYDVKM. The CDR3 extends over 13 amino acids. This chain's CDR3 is CASRKGVDDGYTF. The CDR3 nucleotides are TGTGCCAGCAGAAAAGGGGTAGACGATGGCTACACCTTC.

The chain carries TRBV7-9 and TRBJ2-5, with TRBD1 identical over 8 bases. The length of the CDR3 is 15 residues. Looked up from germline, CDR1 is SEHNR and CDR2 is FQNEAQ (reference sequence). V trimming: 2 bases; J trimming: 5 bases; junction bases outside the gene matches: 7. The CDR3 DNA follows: TGTGCCAGCAGCTTACGACAGGGGACGGCGGAGACCCAGTACTTC. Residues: CASSLRQGTAETQYF.

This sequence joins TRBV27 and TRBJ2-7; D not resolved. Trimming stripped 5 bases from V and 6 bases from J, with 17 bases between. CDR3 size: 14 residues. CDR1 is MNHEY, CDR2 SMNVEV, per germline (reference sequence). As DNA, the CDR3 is TGTGCCAGCAGTGTGTACCCTGTTCCCGGCGAGCAGTACTTC. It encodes CASSVYPVPGEQYF.

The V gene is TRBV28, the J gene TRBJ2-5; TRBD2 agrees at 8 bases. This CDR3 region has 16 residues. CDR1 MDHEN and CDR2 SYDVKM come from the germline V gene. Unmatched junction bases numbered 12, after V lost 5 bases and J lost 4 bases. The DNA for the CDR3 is TGTGCCAGCAGTCTACCCCCGCCGGGGGGGAGAGAGACCCAGTACTTC. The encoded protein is CASSLPPPGGRETQYF.